These T cell receptor beta chains were read from a single sample in a study of T-cell reconstitution after alpha-beta-depleted transplantation in children. One entry per CDR3 protein results from TCRdb running MiXCR on the PCR reads. The data hold around 200,000 distinct CDR3 sequences, with approximately 10% observed a single time. Sequencing was performed on PBMCs, taken before TCRalphabeta/CD19-depleted stem cell transplant. The receptor set was obtained from a child less than two years old with acute myeloid leukemia, due to receive a stem cell transplant. Each CDR3 is given with its conserved first and last residue. The D gene is left open where the match is weak. Only part of the rows carry a size: once, few, many, or a class if the clone is expanded.

V	D	size	J	CDR3	DNA
TRBV5-1	NA	few	TRBJ2-7	CASSPLALGDEQYF	TGCGCCAGCAGCCCGCTAGCGCTGGGGGACGAGCAGTACTTC
TRBV3-1	NA	many	TRBJ1-1	CASSHTGMLSEAFF	TGTGCCAGCAGCCACACAGGGATGCTCTCTGAAGCTTTCTTT
TRBV7-9	NA	many	TRBJ2-7	CASSEQVKNEQYF	TGTGCCAGCAGCGAACAAGTGAAGAACGAGCAGTACTTC
TRBV18	TRBD2	many	TRBJ2-2	CASSPRTSGRVNTGELFF	TGTGCCAGCTCACCCCGGACTAGCGGGAGAGTGAACACCGGGGAGCTGTTTTTT
TRBV7-8	TRBD2	many	TRBJ2-3	CASSSPTSGSDTQYF	TGTGCCAGCAGCTCGCCGACTAGCGGGAGTGATACGCAGTATTTT
TRBV28	NA	NA	TRBJ2-4	CASRSQGLGNIQYF	TGTGCCAGCAGGTCTCAGGGGCTCGGAAACATTCAGTACTTC
TRBV7-2	NA	many	TRBJ2-7	CASSLETHRQYF	TGTGCCAGCAGCTTAGAAACCCATCGGCAGTACTTC
TRBV7-6	TRBD2	NA	TRBJ2-2	CASSLIPTSGTNTGELFF	TGTGCCAGCAGCCTAATCCCCACTAGCGGAACGAACACCGGGGAGCTGTTTTTT
TRBV20-1	TRBD1	many	TRBJ1-2	CSARGDRGSYGYTF	TGCAGTGCTAGAGGGGACAGGGGGAGCTATGGCTACACCTTC
TRBV7-9	TRBD1	many	TRBJ2-7	CASSSGQGAKYEQYF	TGTGCCAGCAGCTCCGGACAGGGGGCGAAGTACGAGCAGTACTTC
TRBV11-2	NA	many	TRBJ2-1	CASSLDPTSYSYNEQFF	TGTGCCAGCAGCTTAGATCCGACTAGTTACTCCTACAATGAGCAGTTCTTC
TRBV6-5	NA	NA	TRBJ1-1	CASSWKTPSEAFF	TGTGCCAGCAGTTGGAAGACACCCTCGGAAGCTTTCTTT
TRBV12-3/TRBV12-4	NA	many	TRBJ2-6	CASSLSSSGANVLTF	TGTGCCAGCAGTTTATCTTCCTCTGGGGCCAACGTCCTGACTTTC
TRBV5-6	NA	many	TRBJ1-1	CASSFIKGSTEAFF	TGTGCCAGCAGCTTTATCAAGGGAAGCACTGAAGCTTTCTTT
TRBV2	NA	many	TRBJ2-3	CASTRVGTDTQYF	TGTGCCAGCACGAGGGTTGGCACAGATACGCAGTATTTT
TRBV20-1	NA	many	TRBJ2-1	CSARLLEVGQFF	TGCAGTGCTAGATTACTAGAGGTAGGGCAGTTCTTC
TRBV25-1	NA	NA	TRBJ2-1	CASSDERVNEQFF	TGTGCCAGCAGTGACGAAAGGGTCAATGAGCAGTTCTTC
TRBV5-1	TRBD1	many	TRBJ2-3	CASSLDGDRYTDTQYF	TGCGCCAGCAGCTTGGACGGGGACAGATACACAGATACGCAGTATTTT
TRBV29-1	NA	many	TRBJ2-1	CSAQGTNNEQFF	TGCAGCGCCCAGGGGACAAACAATGAGCAGTTCTTC
TRBV30	NA	many	TRBJ1-1	CAWSGSQARNTEAFF	TGTGCCTGGAGTGGCTCACAGGCTCGAAACACTGAAGCTTTCTTT
TRBV6-5	NA	many	TRBJ2-3	CASSSGQFIGTQYF	TGTGCCAGCAGTTCAGGGCAGTTCATAGGTACGCAGTATTTT
TRBV6-2/TRBV6-3	TRBD2	many	TRBJ2-1	CASSNIGTSGRAPSYNEQFF	TGTGCCAGCAGCAACATTGGGACTAGCGGGAGGGCCCCGTCCTACAATGAGCAGTTCTTC
TRBV5-1	NA	many	TRBJ2-4	CASSFQGGENIQYF	TGCGCCAGCAGCTTCCAAGGGGGGGAAAACATTCAGTACTTC
TRBV28	TRBD1	many	TRBJ1-2	CASSQTGLRGYTF	TGTGCCAGCAGTCAGACAGGGCTACGTGGCTACACCTTC
TRBV5-1	NA	many	TRBJ2-6	CASSPIQISSGANVLTF	TGCGCCAGCAGCCCTATTCAGATATCATCTGGGGCCAACGTCCTGACTTTC
TRBV30	NA	NA	TRBJ2-2	CAWSVPPLGRPLNTGELFF	TGTGCCTGGAGTGTCCCTCCCCTGGGACGTCCGTTGAACACCGGGGAGCTGTTTTTT
TRBV20-1	TRBD2	NA	TRBJ2-7	CSATARLAGATYEQYF	TGCAGTGCAACTGCCCGTCTAGCGGGGGCGACCTACGAGCAGTACTTC
TRBV21-1	NA	many	TRBJ2-1	CASSNGQPHNEQFF	TGTGCCAGCAGCAACGGACAGCCCCACAATGAGCAGTTCTTC
TRBV27	NA	many	TRBJ2-5	CASSLLGSQETQYF	TGTGCCAGCAGTTTATTGGGGTCTCAAGAGACCCAGTACTTC
TRBV29-1	NA	many	TRBJ1-1	CSVAGGWPMNTEAFF	TGCAGCGTTGCTGGGGGGTGGCCCATGAACACTGAAGCTTTCTTT
TRBV20-1	NA	once	TRBJ2-7	CSGPTTQGSEQYF	TGCAGTGGCCCCACCACACAGGGCAGCGAGCAGTACTTC
TRBV5-1	TRBD1	many	TRBJ1-2	CASSWTGGGGYTF	TGCGCCAGCAGCTGGACAGGGGGCGGTGGCTACACCTTC
TRBV11-2	NA	many	TRBJ1-5	CASALSRGPQHF	TGTGCCAGCGCGCTATCCAGGGGGCCCCAGCATTTT
TRBV5-1	TRBD2	many	TRBJ2-1	CASSSTSGRATEQFF	TGCGCCAGCAGCTCGACTAGCGGGAGAGCGACTGAGCAGTTCTTC
TRBV20-1	NA	many	TRBJ2-3	CSAPRGFGSSDTQYF	TGCAGTGCTCCCCGGGGATTTGGGAGTTCGGATACGCAGTATTTT
TRBV25-1	TRBD1	many	TRBJ1-1	CASSRDRGRISTEAFF	TGTGCCAGCAGCCGGGACAGGGGCAGGATTAGCACTGAAGCTTTCTTT
TRBV20-1	TRBD2	many	TRBJ2-3	CSAIAGRTDTQYF	TGCAGTGCTATTGCCGGGAGGACAGATACGCAGTATTTT
TRBV7-3	TRBD2	many	TRBJ2-1	CASSARLAGLDNEQFF	TGTGCCAGCAGCGCCCGACTAGCGGGACTCGACAATGAGCAGTTCTTC
TRBV10-3	NA	few	TRBJ2-1	CAISESLGTQNEQFF	TGTGCCATCAGTGAGTCGTTGGGGACCCAAAATGAGCAGTTCTTC
TRBV12-3/TRBV12-4	TRBD1	many	TRBJ2-2	CASSPGQVNTGELFF	TGTGCCAGCAGCCCTGGACAGGTTAACACCGGGGAGCTGTTTTTT
TRBV20-1	NA	many	TRBJ1-4	CSAKTDGEKLFF	TGCAGTGCTAAAACGGACGGCGAAAAACTGTTTTTT
TRBV6-1	NA	few	TRBJ1-2	CASSPRGQGSNYGYTF	TGTGCCAGCAGTCCTCGGGGGCAGGGTTCTAACTATGGCTACACCTTC
TRBV19	NA	many	TRBJ1-5	CASSIVPGEGNQPQHF	TGTGCCAGTAGTATAGTTCCGGGTGAAGGCAATCAGCCCCAGCATTTT